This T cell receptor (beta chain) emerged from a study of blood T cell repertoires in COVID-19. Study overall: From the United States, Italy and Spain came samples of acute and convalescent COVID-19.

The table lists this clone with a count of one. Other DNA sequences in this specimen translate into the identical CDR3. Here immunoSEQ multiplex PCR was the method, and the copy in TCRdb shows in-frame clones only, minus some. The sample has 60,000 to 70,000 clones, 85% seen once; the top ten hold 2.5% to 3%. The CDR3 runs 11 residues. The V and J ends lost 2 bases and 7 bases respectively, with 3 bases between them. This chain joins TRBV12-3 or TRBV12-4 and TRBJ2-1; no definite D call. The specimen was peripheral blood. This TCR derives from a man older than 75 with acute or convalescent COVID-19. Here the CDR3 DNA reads TGTGCCAGCAGTTTACGTAATGAGCAGTTCTTC. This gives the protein CASSLRNEQFF.